Listed here are 25 T cell receptor beta chains from one sample, sequenced in a study of CD8 T cells in ankylosing spondylitis (dated by TCRdb to about 2017). The receptor library was made with 5' RACE. Data came from an Illumina HiSeq 2500. The public reads were reprocessed in TCRdb via fastp at Q25 and MiXCR, keeping in-frame beta chains. Entries are consolidated by CDR3 protein sequence, retaining the most common genes and DNA. For this sample there are over 150,000 distinct CDR3 sequences; about 20% appear just once. Approximately 4% of the sample lies in the top ten. The sample was blood, either unsorted or a sorted T cell fraction (not recorded which). These receptors all come from a male donor aged 10-30 years with ankylosing spondylitis or in good health (not recorded which). Donor details come from another sample of the same person, matched by shared clones.

This clonotype was counted many times. V usage is TRBV2 and J usage is TRBJ1-2, with a tentative D call TRBD1 (6 bases). Trimming stripped 1 base from V and 4 bases from J, with 10 bases between. The length of the CDR3 is 14 residues. The germline V gene encodes CDR1 SNHLY and CDR2 FYNNEI. The CDR3 nucleotides are TGTGCCAGCAGTGAAGACAGGGTTTTCTATGGCTACACCTTC. Amino acids: CASSEDRVFYGYTF.

There are many counts of this clonotype. The rearrangement links TRBV10-3 to TRBJ2-7, with 7 bases fitting TRBD1. J gave up 7 bases and V 6 bases, and 12 bases lay outside the gene matches. Germline loops: CDR1 ENHRY, CDR2 SYGVKD. The CDR3 runs to 14 residues. The CDR3 DNA sequence: TGTGCCATCAGGCCCGGGACAGTGAATTGGGAGCAGTACTTC. It yields the protein CAIRPGTVNWEQYF.

The rearrangement uses TRBV9 and TRBJ1-3; TRBD1 matches 7 bases. CDR1 is SGDLS, CDR2 YYNGEE, per germline. The CDR3 contains 16 residues. The J segment lost 4 bases and the V segment lost 4 bases, leaving 11 bases of the junction unmatched. In DNA, the CDR3 is TGTGCCAGCAGCCAGCGACAGGGAGGGTACGGAAACACCATATATTTT. Translation gives CASSQRQGGYGNTIYF.

The chain links TRBV20-1 to TRBJ1-1, with TRBD1 matching over 9 bases. CDR3 length equals 13 residues. V gave up 3 bases and J gave up 10 bases; unmatched junction bases: 9. CDR1 DFQATT and CDR2 SNEGSKA come from the germline V gene (reference sequence). CDR3 sequence: CSARVGQGTRAFF. In nucleotides, the CDR3 is TGCAGTGCTAGGGTTGGACAGGGGACGAGAGCTTTCTTT.

This chain connects TRBV24-1 to TRBJ2-1; D gene ambiguous. Trimming took off 7 bases at V and 8 bases at J, with 8 bases between the two ends. Germline V CDR1 and CDR2: KGHDR, SFDVKD. The CDR3 runs to 11 residues. The CDR3 loop reads CATRGGDEQFF. Here the CDR3 DNA reads TGTGCCACCAGAGGTGGAGATGAGCAGTTCTTC.

This clonotype has ten or more counts. The rearrangement links TRBV29-1 to TRBJ2-1; 10 nucleotides agree with TRBD2. The junction had 8 bases not matched to a gene; V was cut back by 4 bases and J by 8 bases. This CDR3 contains 14 residues. Germline CDR1 reads SQVTM; CDR2 reads ANQGSEA. CDR3 bases: TGCAGCGTTGCACCGGGACTAGCGCTCGATGAGCAGTTCTTC. The encoded protein is CSVAPGLALDEQFF.

This clonotype was found many times. V usage is TRBV4-1 and J usage is TRBJ2-5; TRBD1 might be the D (6 bases). V was clipped by 0 bases and J by 5 bases, with 10 bases between them. CDR1 is MGHRA and CDR2 is YSYEKL in the germline V gene. The CDR3 is made up of 14 amino acids. CDR3 coding DNA: TGCGCCAGCAGCCAAGAGGGGGCGGAGGAGACCCAGTACTTC. Translation: CASSQEGAEETQYF.

This clonotype was counted many times. CDR3 protein: CASSLEPGRRGEQFF. The CDR3 coding sequence is TGTGCCAGCAGCTTAGAACCAGGGAGACGGGGTGAGCAGTTCTTC. This chain joins TRBV7-2 and TRBJ2-1; perhaps D is TRBD1 or TRBD2 (5 bases each). Germline CDR1 is SGHTA and CDR2 is FQGNSA. The CDR3 length is 15 residues. V was trimmed by 1 base and J by 9 bases, leaving 16 bases between them.

V and J are TRBV19 and TRBJ2-1; 8 nucleotides match TRBD2. Germline V lookup: CDR1 LNHDA, CDR2 SQIVND (reference sequence). V was clipped by 5 bases and J by 4 bases; unmatched bases: 4. This CDR3 contains 14 residues. CDR3 nucleotides: TGTGCCAGTAGTCAGTTAGCGGGATACAATGAGCAGTTCTTC. This sequence encodes CASSQLAGYNEQFF.

This clonotype was picked up many times. The gene calls are TRBV6-5 and TRBJ2-5; 7 nucleotides line up with TRBD2. Trimming at V came to 2 bases and at J to 5 bases, leaving 2 bases not matched to a gene. This CDR3 spans 13 amino acids. Germline assignment: CDR1 MNHEY and CDR2 SVGAGI. The CDR3 DNA is TGTGCCAGCAGTTACCGGCGGGGGGAGACCCAGTACTTC. Encoded protein: CASSYRRGETQYF.

This clonotype was detected many times. The V and J genes are TRBV7-2 and TRBJ2-1, with 10 bases fitting TRBD2. The CDR3 has 19 residues. CDR1 is SGHTA and CDR2 is FQGNSA in the germline V gene. After removal of 2 bases from V and 7 bases from J, the junction contained 17 bases not matched to a gene. In nucleotides, the CDR3 is TGTGCCAGCAGCTTAAGGCGTCTCCTAGCGGGAGTAGAAGTGAATGAGCAGTTCTTC. Amino acid sequence: CASSLRRLLAGVEVNEQFF.

This clonotype was counted many times. The chain recombines TRBV11-2 with TRBJ2-2; TRBD2 agrees at 8 bases. Germline CDR1 and CDR2: SGHAT and FQNNGV. Trimming cost V 4 bases and J 2 bases; bases outside gene matches: 6. This CDR3 region has 16 residues. The CDR3 DNA follows: TGTGCCAGCAGCTACCTAGCGGGCCCCAACACCGGGGAGCTGTTTTTT. This sequence encodes CASSYLAGPNTGELFF.

This clonotype occurred many times. The chain links TRBV27 to TRBJ1-5; TRBD1 matches 8 bases. In germline, CDR1 is MNHEY, CDR2 SMNVEV (reference sequence). Trimming cost V 5 bases and J 6 bases; bases outside gene matches: 3. This CDR3 region has 13 residues. The CDR3 nucleotides read TGTGCCAGCAGTATAGACAGGGGTCAGCCCCAGCATTTT. Translating it yields CASSIDRGQPQHF.

This clonotype was observed at least ten times. The rearrangement joins TRBV12-3 or TRBV12-4 to TRBJ2-3; 9 nucleotides align to TRBD1. The CDR3 totals 14 residues. Trimming at V came to 5 bases and at J to 4 bases, leaving 4 bases not matched to a gene. CDR3 sequence: CASSVTGGADTQYF. As DNA, the CDR3 is TGTGCCAGCAGTGTGACAGGGGGAGCAGATACGCAGTATTTT.

Ten or more counts support this clonotype. V is TRBV12-3 or TRBV12-4 and J is TRBJ2-5; the match to TRBD2 covers 7 bases. There are 14 residues in the CDR3. Trimming at V came to 6 bases and at J to 0 bases, leaving 4 bases not matched to a gene. The CDR3 sequence is CASRPTSDQETQYF. The CDR3 DNA sequence: TGTGCCAGCAGGCCTACTAGCGACCAAGAGACCCAGTACTTC.

This clonotype was seen repeatedly, ten times or more. This chain connects TRBV5-1 to TRBJ2-5; no reliable D call. There are 13 residues in the CDR3. Trimming stripped 0 bases from V and 5 bases from J, with 8 bases between. Germline V gives CDR1 SGHRS, CDR2 YFSETQ. CDR3 loop: CASSLEVVETQYF. In DNA, the CDR3 is TGCGCCAGCAGCTTGGAAGTGGTTGAGACCCAGTACTTC.

This clonotype appeared many times. This chain links TRBV18 with TRBJ2-3, with D uncertain. The CDR3 sequence is 11 residues long. CDR1 and CDR2 from the germline V gene are KGHSH and LQKENI. Trimming removed 2 bases at V and 4 bases at J, with 1 base between. CDR3 coding DNA: TGTGCCAGCTCACCAGCAGATACGCAGTATTTT. Its translation: CASSPADTQYF.

This clonotype was observed many times. V is TRBV12-3 or TRBV12-4 and J is TRBJ2-7; maybe TRBD1 (5 bases). V was pared by 6 bases and J by 7 bases, with 16 bases between. The CDR3 runs 13 residues. The CDR3 here is CASSHSTALEQYV. CDR3 in DNA: TGTGCCAGCAGCCATTCGACAGCGCTTGAGCAGTACGTC.

This clonotype showed up many times. The CDR3: CASSLVAGAYEQYF. The CDR3 DNA sequence: TGCGCCAGCAGCTTGGTTGCCGGTGCCTACGAGCAGTACTTC. The chain recombines TRBV5-1 with TRBJ2-7; D is undetermined. Germline V gives CDR1 SGHRS, CDR2 YFSETQ. V was trimmed by 0 bases and J by 2 bases, leaving 9 bases between them. CDR3 length: 14 amino acids.

The table lists this clonotype with a few counts. The chain carries TRBV18 and TRBJ1-1, with a weak D call TRBD1 (5 bases). Germline V gene sequence: CDR1 KGHSH, CDR2 LQKENI. V lost 3 bases to trimming and J lost 3 bases, with 14 bases between them. This CDR3 comprises 15 residues. This chain's CDR3 is CASSPSTRGDTEAFF. The CDR3 DNA sequence: TGTGCCAGCTCACCTTCAACTCGGGGCGACACTGAAGCTTTCTTT. Looking up the rest from reference TRBV18 and TRBJ1-1 gives the full variable domain: NAGVMQNPRHLVRRRGQEARLRCSPMKGHSHVYWYRQLPEEGLKFMVYLQKENIIDESGMPKERFSAEFPKEGPSILRIQQVVRGDSAAYFCASSPSTRGDTEAFFGQGTRLTVV.

This clonotype was observed a handful of times. Relative to the germline gene, one junction end is altered; a read error may explain this. This rearrangement joins TRBV29-1 to TRBJ1-2; 7 bases align to TRBD1. This CDR3 contains 12 residues. CDR1 is SQVTM and CDR2 is ANQGSEA in the germline V gene. DNA of the CDR3: TGCAGCGCCTTACAGGGGTTGGGTGGCTACCCCTTC. Translated, it gives CSALQGLGGYPF.

This clonotype was found many times. V gene TRBV4-1 combines with J gene TRBJ2-5; 8 nucleotides agree with TRBD2. With 0 bases clipped from V and 5 bases from J, the junction kept 8 bases outside the gene matches. CDR3 length equals 16 residues. Looked up from germline, CDR1 is MGHRA and CDR2 is YSYEKL. The CDR3 is CASSQDGREGGETQYF. CDR3 nucleotides: TGCGCCAGCAGCCAAGATGGTCGGGAGGGAGGCGAGACCCAGTACTTC.

This clonotype was recorded at least ten times. The gene calls are TRBV5-5 and TRBJ2-6; D not certain. Looked up from germline, CDR1 is SGHKS and CDR2 is YYEKEE (reference sequence). The CDR3 consists of 16 residues. V was pared by 3 bases and J by 0 bases, with 10 bases between. The CDR3 loop is CASSSESYSGANVLTF. The CDR3 DNA is TGTGCCAGCAGCTCGGAAAGCTACTCTGGGGCCAACGTCCTGACTTTC. Based on the CDR3 plus reference TRBV5-5 and TRBJ2-6, the full variable domain is DAGVTQSPTHLIKTRGQQVTLRCSPISGHKSVSWYQQVLGQGPQFIFQYYEKEERGRGNFPDRFSARQFPNYSSELNVNALLLGDSALYLCASSSESYSGANVLTFGAGSRLTVL.

This clonotype was picked up a small number of times. The J gene is TRBJ2-7, the V gene TRBV6-2 or TRBV6-3; D is ambiguous. The V end was cut by 3 bases, the J end by 7 bases, with 7 bases between. The germline CDR1 and CDR2 sequences are MNHEY and SVGEGT. CDR3 length: 11 amino acids. CDR3 nucleotides: TGTGCCAGCAGTTATCTGGTGGAGCAGTACTTC. Amino acid sequence: CASSYLVEQYF.

This clonotype was counted ten times or more. This rearrangement joins TRBV5-6 to TRBJ2-7; the match to TRBD1 covers 11 bases. The germline V gene encodes CDR1 SGHDT and CDR2 YYEEEE. V was pared by 5 bases and J by 4 bases, with 8 bases of the junction left unmatched. CDR3 length equals 15 residues. CDR3 loop: CASRTRDRGAYEQYF. In nucleotides, the CDR3 is TGTGCCAGCAGAACTCGGGACAGGGGGGCGTACGAGCAGTACTTC. Variable domain in full (rest from reference TRBV5-6 and TRBJ2-7): DAGVTQSPTHLIKTRGQQVTLRCSPKSGHDTVSWYQQALGQGPQFIFQYYEEEERQRGNFPDRFSGHQFPNYSSELNVNALLLGDSALYLCASRTRDRGAYEQYFGPGTRLTVT.